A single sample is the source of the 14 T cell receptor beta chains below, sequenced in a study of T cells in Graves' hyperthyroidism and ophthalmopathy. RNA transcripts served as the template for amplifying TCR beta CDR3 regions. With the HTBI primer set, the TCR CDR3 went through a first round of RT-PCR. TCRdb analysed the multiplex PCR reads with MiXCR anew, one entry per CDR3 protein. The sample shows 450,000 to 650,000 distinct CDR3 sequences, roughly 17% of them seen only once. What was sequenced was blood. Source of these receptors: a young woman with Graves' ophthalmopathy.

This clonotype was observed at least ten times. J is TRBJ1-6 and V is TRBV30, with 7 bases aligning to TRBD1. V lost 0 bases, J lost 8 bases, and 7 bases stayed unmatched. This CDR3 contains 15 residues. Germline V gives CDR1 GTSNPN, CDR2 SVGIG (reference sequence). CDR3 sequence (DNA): TGTGCCTGGAGTGTGGTGGGACAGATATATTCACCCCTCCACTTT. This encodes CAWSVVGQIYSPLHF. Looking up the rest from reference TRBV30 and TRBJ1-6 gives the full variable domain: SQTIHQWPATLVQPVGSPLSLECTVEGTSNPNLYWYRQAAGRGLQLLFYSVGIGQISSEVPQNLSASRPQDRQFILSSKKLLLSDSGFYLCAWSVVGQIYSPLHFGNGTRLTVT.

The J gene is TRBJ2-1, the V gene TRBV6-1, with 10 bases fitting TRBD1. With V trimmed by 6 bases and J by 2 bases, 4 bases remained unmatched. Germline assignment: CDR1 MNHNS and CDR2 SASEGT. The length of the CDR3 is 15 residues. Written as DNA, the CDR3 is TGTGCCAGCAGGGCGGACAGGGGGGCCTACAATGAGCAGTTCTTC. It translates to CASRADRGAYNEQFF.

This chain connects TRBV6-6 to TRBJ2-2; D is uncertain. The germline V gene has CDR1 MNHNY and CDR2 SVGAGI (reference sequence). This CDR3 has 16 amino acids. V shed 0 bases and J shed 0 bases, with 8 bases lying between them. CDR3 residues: CASSYSRTANTGELFF. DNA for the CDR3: TGTGCCAGCAGTTACTCTAGGACCGCGAACACCGGGGAGCTGTTTTTT.

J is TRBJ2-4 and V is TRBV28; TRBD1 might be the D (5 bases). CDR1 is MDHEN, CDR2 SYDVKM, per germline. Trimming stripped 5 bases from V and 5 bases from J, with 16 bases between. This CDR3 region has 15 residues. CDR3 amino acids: CASSPWTQNQNIQYF. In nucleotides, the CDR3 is TGTGCCAGCAGTCCATGGACACAAAATCAAAACATTCAGTACTTC.

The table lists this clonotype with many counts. DNA of the CDR3: TGTGCCGGAAGAGAAGGAGGGAACACTGAAGCTTTCTTT. Amino acid sequence: CAGREGGNTEAFF. J is TRBJ1-1 and V is TRBV30; the D is unclear. The germline gives CDR1 GTSNPN, CDR2 SVGIG (reference sequence). Trimming took off 8 bases at V and 1 base at J, with 14 bases between the two ends. CDR3 size: 13 residues.

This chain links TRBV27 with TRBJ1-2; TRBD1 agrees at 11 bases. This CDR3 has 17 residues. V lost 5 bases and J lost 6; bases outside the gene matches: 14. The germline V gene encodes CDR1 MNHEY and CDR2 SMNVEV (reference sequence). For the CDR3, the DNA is TGTGCCAGCAGTATAACCGGGACAGGGGGGAAGGAGAATGGCTACACCTTC. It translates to CASSITGTGGKENGYTF.

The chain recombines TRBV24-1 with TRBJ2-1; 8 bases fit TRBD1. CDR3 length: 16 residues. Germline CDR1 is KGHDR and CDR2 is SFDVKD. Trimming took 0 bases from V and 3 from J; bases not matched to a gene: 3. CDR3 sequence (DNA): TGTGCCACCAGTGATTTGCAGGGGGCGAGCTACAATGAGCAGTTCTTC. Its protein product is CATSDLQGASYNEQFF.

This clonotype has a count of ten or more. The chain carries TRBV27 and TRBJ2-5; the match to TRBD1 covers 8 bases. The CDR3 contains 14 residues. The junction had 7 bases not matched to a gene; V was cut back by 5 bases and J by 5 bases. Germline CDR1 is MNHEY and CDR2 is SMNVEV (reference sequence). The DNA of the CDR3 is TGTGCCAGCAGTCCCCGACAGGGGCAGGAGACCCAGTACTTC. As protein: CASSPRQGQETQYF.

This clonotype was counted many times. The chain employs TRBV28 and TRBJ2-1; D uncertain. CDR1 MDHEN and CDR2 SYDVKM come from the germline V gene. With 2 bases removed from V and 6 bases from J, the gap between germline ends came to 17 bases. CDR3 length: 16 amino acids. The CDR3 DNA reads TGTGCCAGCAGTTTAACCCCGGACCCCCCAATCAATGAGCAGTTCTTC. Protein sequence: CASSLTPDPPINEQFF.

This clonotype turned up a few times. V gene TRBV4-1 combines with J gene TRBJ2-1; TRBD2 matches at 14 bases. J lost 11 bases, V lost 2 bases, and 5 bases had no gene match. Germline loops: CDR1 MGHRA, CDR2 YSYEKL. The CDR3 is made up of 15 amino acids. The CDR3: CASSQLRTSGRKQFF. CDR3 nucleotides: TGCGCCAGCAGCCAACTCAGGACTAGCGGGAGGAAGCAGTTCTTC.

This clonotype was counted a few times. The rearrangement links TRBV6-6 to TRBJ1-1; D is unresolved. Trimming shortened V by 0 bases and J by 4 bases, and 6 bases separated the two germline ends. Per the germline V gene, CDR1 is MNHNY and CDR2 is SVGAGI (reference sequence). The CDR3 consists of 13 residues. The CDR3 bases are TGTGCCAGCAGTTACTCGAAGGCCACTGAAGCTTTCTTT. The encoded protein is CASSYSKATEAFF.

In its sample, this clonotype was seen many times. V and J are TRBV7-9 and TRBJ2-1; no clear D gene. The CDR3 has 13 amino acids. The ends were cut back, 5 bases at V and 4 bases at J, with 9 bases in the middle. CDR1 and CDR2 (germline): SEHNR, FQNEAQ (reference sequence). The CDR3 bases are TGTGCCAGCAGCCAGGACCAATACAATGAGCAGTTCTTC. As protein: CASSQDQYNEQFF. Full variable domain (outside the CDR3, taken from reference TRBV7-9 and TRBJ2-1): DTGVSQNPRHKITKRGQNVTFRCDPISEHNRLYWYRQTLGQGPEFLTYFQNEAQLEKSRLLSDRFSAERPKGSFSTLEIQRTEQGDSAMYLCASSQDQYNEQFFGPGTRLTVL.

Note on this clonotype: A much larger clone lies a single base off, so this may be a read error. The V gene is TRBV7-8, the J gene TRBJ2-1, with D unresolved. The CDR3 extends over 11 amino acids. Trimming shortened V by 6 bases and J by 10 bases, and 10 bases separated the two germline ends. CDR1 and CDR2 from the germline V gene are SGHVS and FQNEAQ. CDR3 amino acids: CASSTGAEQFF. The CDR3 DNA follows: TGTGCCAGCAGTACGGGCGCGGAGCAGTTCTTC.

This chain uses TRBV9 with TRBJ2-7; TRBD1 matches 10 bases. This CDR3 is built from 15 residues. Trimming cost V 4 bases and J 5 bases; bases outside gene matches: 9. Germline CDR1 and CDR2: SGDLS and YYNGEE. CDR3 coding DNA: TGTGCCAGCAGCTCTCCCGGGACAGGGGACCACGAGCAGTACTTC. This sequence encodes CASSSPGTGDHEQYF.